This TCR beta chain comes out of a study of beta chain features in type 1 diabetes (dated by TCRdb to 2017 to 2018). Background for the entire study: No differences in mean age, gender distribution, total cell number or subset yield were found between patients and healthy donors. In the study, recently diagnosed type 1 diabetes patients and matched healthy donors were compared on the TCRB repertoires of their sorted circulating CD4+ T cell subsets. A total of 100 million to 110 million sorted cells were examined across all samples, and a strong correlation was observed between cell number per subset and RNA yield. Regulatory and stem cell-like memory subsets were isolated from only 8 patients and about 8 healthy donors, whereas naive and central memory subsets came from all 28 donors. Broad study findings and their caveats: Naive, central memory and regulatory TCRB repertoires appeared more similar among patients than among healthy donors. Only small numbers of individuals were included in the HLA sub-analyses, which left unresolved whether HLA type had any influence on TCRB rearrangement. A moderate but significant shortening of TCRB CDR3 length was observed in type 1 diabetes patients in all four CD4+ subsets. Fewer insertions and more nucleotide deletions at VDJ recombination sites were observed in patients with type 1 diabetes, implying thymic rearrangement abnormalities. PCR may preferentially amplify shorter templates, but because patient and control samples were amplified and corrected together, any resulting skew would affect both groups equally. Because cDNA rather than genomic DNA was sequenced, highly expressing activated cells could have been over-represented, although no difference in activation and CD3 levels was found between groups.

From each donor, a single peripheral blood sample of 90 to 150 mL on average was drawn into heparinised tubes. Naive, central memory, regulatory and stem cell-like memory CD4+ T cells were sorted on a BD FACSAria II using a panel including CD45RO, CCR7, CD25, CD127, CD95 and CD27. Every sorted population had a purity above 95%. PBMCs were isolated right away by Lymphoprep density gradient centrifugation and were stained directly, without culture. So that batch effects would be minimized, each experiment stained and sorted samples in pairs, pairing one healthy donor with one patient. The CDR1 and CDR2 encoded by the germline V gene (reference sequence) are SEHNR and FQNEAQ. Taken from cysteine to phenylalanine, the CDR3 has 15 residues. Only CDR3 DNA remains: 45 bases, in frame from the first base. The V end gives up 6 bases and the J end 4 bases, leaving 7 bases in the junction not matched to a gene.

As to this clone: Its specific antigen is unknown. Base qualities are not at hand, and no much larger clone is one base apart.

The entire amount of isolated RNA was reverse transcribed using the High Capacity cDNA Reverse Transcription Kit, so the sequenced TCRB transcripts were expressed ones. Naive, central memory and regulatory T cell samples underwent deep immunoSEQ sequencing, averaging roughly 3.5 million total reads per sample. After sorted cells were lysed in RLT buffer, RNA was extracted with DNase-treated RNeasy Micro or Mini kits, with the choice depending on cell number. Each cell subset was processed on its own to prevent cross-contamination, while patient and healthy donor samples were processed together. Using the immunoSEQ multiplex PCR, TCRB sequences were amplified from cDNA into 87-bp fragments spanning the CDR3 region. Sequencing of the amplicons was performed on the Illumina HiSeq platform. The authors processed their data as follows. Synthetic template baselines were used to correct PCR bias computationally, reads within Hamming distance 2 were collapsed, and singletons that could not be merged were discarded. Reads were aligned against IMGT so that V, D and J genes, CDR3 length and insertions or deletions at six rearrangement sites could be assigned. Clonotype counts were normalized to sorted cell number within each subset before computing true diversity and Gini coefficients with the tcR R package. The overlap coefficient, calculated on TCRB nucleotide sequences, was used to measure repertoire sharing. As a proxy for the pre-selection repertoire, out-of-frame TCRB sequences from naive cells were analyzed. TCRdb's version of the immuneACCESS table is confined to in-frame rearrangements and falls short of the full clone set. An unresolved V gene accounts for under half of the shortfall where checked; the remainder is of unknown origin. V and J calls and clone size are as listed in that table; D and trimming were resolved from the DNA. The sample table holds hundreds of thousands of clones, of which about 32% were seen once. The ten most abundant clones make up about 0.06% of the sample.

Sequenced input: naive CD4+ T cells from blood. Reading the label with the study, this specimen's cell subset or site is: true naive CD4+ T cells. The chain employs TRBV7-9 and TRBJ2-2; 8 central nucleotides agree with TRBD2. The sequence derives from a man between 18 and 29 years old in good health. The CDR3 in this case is CASRQRERTTGELFF. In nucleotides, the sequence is TGTGCCAGCAGACAGCGGGAGCGGACCACCGGGGAGCTGTTTTTT.